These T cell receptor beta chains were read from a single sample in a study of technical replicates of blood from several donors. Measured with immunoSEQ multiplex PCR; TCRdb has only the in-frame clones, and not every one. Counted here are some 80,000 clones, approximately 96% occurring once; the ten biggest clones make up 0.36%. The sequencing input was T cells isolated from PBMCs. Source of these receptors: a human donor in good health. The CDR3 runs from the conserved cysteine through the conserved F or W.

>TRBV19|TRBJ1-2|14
CASTPLGALYGYTF
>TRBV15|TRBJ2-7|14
CATSRGDRANEQYF
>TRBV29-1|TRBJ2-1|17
CSGRGTSGRIRQNEQFF
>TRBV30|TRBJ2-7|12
CAWSSAAAGQYF
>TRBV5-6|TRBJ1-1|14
CASSDPDRGPEAFF
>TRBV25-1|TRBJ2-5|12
CASRQGSETQYF
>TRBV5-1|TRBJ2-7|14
CASSPSGSSYEQYF
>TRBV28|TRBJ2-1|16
CASIQQGVVGYNEQFF
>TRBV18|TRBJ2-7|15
CASSPPGSGSYEQYF
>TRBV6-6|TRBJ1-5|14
CASRPDRGHQPQHF
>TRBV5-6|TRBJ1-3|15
CASSFRGFSGNTIYF
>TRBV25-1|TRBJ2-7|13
CASSAIEDREQYF
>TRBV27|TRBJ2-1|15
CASSPLAGVHNEQFF
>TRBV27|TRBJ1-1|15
CASSLSRGGNTEAFF
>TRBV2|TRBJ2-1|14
CASSGGRELNEQFF
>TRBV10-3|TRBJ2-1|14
CAISEYRGIDEQFF
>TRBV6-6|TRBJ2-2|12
CASSYAGEELFF
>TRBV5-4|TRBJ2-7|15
CASSSRLARPYEQYF
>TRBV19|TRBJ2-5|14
CASSATSGRETQYF
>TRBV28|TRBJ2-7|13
CASWSGGHYEQYF
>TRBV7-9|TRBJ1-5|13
CASSLGGPQPQHF